This is a list of T cell receptor beta chains from one sample in a study of T cell repertoires in cytomegalovirus infection. Each CDR3 protein is one row after TCRdb ran MiXCR on the reads. Altogether 800,000 to 950,000 distinct CDR3 sequences are present, around a third being singletons, with the ten largest covering 12%. No cognate antigen is known for these TCRs. Here the sequenced sample was cultured CD8+ T cells from PBMCs, taken from culture after CMV antigen stimulation. These TCRs come from a human donor in good health (CMV status not recorded). Some clones in this sample may be carry-over from other donors' samples. The CDR3 runs from the conserved cysteine through the conserved F or W. Each record gives: CDR3 DNA, CDR3 protein, D gene, clone size, V gene, J gene. The D gene is left open where the match is weak. Rows may omit the clone size; those that give it use once, few, many or a size class.

TGTGCCAGCAGCTCCCTAGCGGGGGCCTACGAGCAGTACTTC	CASSSLAGAYEQYF	TRBD2	NA	TRBV7-6	TRBJ2-7
TGTGCCAGCAGTGAAGCGCGGGGGCCCTACACAGATACGCAGTATTTT	CASSEARGPYTDTQYF	NA	few	TRBV6-1	TRBJ2-3
TGTGCCAGCAGCTTTTTAGGGGGCGAAGGTACCGGGGAGCTGTTTTTT	CASSFLGGEGTGELFF	TRBD1	few	TRBV7-8	TRBJ2-2
TGCGCCAGCAGCTTGGGGACAGCGAGTCGTCTGGAAGCTTTCTTT	CASSLGTASRLEAFF	TRBD1	few	TRBV4-1	TRBJ1-1
TGTGCCAGCAGCTTAGGGACCGAGAGGACCTTC	CASSLGTERTF	NA	NA	TRBV7-9	TRBJ1-2
TGTGCCAGCACCCTGACAGGGGGCGGCACCGGGGAGCTGTTTTTT	CASTLTGGGTGELFF	TRBD1	NA	TRBV6-8	TRBJ2-2
TGCAGCGTTCACGGGGGGGGGCCCGGGGAGCTGTTTTTT	CSVHGGGPGELFF	TRBD2	NA	TRBV29-1	TRBJ2-2
TGTGCCAGCAGCTCCGGAGAATTGGTAGATACGCAGTATTTT	CASSSGELVDTQYF	NA	NA	TRBV7-9	TRBJ2-3
TGTGCCATCAGAACCGATTCGAACACTGAAGCTTTCTTT	CAIRTDSNTEAFF	NA	few	TRBV10-3	TRBJ1-1
TGTGCCAGCAGCTCGGAGCAGGGTATGAACACTGAAGCTTTCTTT	CASSSEQGMNTEAFF	NA	many	TRBV7-6	TRBJ1-1
TGTGCCAGCAGTTTTGGCAGGCCGGGGGGATCGGCCGGGGAGCTGTTTTTT	CASSFGRPGGSAGELFF	TRBD2	NA	TRBV12-3/TRBV12-4	TRBJ2-2
TGTGCCAACGGACAGGGGGCCTCCTACGAGCAGTACTTC	CANGQGASYEQYF	TRBD1	NA	TRBV27	TRBJ2-7
TGTGCCAGCAGTGCCAGTACCGAGGGCGGGAACTATGATGGCTACACCTTC	CASSASTEGGNYDGYTF	NA	NA	TRBV6-1	TRBJ1-2
TGCGCCAGCAGCCAGATACAGGGGCCCTACGAGCAGTACTTC	CASSQIQGPYEQYF	TRBD1	NA	TRBV4-3	TRBJ2-7
TGTGCCAGCAGCCCCCAGCGGGTAAAACTGTTTTTT	CASSPQRVKLFF	NA	NA	TRBV7-6	TRBJ1-4
TGTGCCAGCAGTTTCCCGATCACTGAAGCTTTCTTT	CASSFPITEAFF	NA	NA	TRBV6-2/TRBV6-3	TRBJ1-1
TGTGCCAGCAGCCCAGCCTGGACAGGGGGCGACCATGAAAAACTGTTTTTT	CASSPAWTGGDHEKLFF	TRBD1	few	TRBV7-9	TRBJ1-4
TGTGCCAGCAGCCGTCAAGGGGGTTCGAGCACAGATACGCAGTATTTT	CASSRQGGSSTDTQYF	NA	many	TRBV7-8	TRBJ2-3
TGTGCCAGCAGTTTCCCACAGGGGGACGGCTACACCTTC	CASSFPQGDGYTF	TRBD1	NA	TRBV12-3/TRBV12-4	TRBJ1-2
TGTGCCAGCAGCGGTAGCGGGGGGGCTCGAGATACGCAGTATTTT	CASSGSGGARDTQYF	TRBD2	NA	TRBV9	TRBJ2-3
TGTGCCAGCAGTTTACTCGCTAGCGGGAGCGAGACCCAGTACTTC	CASSLLASGSETQYF	TRBD2	few	TRBV27	TRBJ2-5
TGCAGTGCCACCCGGGCGGGAAATCAGCCCCAGCATTTT	CSATRAGNQPQHF	NA	few	TRBV20-1	TRBJ1-5
TGTGCCAGCAGACGTCGCTCAGGTGAATCTACATGGAATGAGCAGTTCTTC	CASRRRSGESTWNEQFF	NA	NA	TRBV6-1	TRBJ2-1
TGTGCCATCAATTCCGGGACAGGGGGCCCACGCGCCCCCTATGGCTACACCTTC	CAINSGTGGPRAPYGYTF	TRBD1	NA	TRBV10-3	TRBJ1-2
TGTGCCAGCAGCGCCACAGGGGGCGGTGACACTGAAGCTTTCTTT	CASSATGGGDTEAFF	TRBD1	NA	TRBV7-9	TRBJ1-1
TGTGCCAGCAGTGATCCAGGGTCGAATTCACCCCTCCACTTT	CASSDPGSNSPLHF	NA	few	TRBV6-1	TRBJ1-6
TGTGCCATCAGTGAGGACAGGGTAACTCCGAACACCGGGGAGCTGTTTTTT	CAISEDRVTPNTGELFF	TRBD1	NA	TRBV10-3	TRBJ2-2
TGCGCCAGCAGCTTGGTGACGGGATTGGACAATGAGCAGTTCTTC	CASSLVTGLDNEQFF	NA	once	TRBV5-1	TRBJ2-1